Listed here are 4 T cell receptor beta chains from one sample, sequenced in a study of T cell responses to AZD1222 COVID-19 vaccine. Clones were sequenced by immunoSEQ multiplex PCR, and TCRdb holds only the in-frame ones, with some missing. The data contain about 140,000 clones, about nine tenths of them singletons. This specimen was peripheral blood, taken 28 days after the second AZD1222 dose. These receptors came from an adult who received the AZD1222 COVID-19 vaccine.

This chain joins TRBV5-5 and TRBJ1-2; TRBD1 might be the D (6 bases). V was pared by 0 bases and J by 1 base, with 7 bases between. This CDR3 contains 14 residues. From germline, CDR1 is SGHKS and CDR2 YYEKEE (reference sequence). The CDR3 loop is CASSLGGLNYGYTF. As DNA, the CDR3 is TGTGCCAGCAGCTTGGGGGGGCTTAACTATGGCTACACCTTC.

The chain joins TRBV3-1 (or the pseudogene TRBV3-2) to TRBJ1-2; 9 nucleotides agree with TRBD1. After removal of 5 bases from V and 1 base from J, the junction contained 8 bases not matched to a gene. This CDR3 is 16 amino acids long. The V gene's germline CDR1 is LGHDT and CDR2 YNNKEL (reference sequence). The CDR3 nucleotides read TGTGCCAGCAGCTCCAGAGGGACAGGGATTAACTATGGCTACACCTTC. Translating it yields CASSSRGTGINYGYTF.

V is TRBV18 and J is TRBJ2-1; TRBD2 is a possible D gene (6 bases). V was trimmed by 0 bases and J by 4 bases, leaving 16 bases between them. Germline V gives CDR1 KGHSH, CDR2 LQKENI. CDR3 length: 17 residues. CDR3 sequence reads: CASSPPVRAGRYNEQFF. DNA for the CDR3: TGTGCCAGCTCACCACCGGTCAGGGCGGGACGATACAATGAGCAGTTCTTC.

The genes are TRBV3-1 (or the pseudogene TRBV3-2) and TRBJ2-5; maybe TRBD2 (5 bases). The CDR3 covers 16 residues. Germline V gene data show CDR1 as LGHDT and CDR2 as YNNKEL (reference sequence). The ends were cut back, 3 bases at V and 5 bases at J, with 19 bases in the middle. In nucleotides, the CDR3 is TGTGCCAGCAGCCAGGTAGGCGGGTCCGAGCGGGAGACCCAGTACTTC. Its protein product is CASSQVGGSERETQYF.